These T cell receptor beta chains were read from a single sample in a study of cytomegalovirus exposure and HLA in healthy donors. Profiling relied on immunoSEQ multiplex PCR, and the TCRdb table lists in-frame clones only, not all of them. The table records roughly 120,000 clones, less than 10% of them present only once. The sequenced material came from PBMCs. The receptors come from a woman aged 35 to 49 in good health and CMV-seropositive. Each CDR3 is given with its conserved first and last residue. D genes are given only for firm matches. Some rows mark clone size as missing; the rest say once, few, many or name a class of expanded clone.

CDR3	DNA	D	V	J	size
CASRPAGDSYEQYF	TGTGCCAGCCGGCCAGCGGGGGACTCCTACGAGCAGTACTTC	TRBD2	TRBV28	TRBJ2-7	.
CASSPLTAKETQYF	TGTGCCAGCAGCCCTCTGACAGCCAAAGAGACCCAGTACTTC	.	TRBV6-5	TRBJ2-5	few
CASSPRGGRHTEAFF	TGTGCCAGCAGCCCTCGGGGAGGGCGGCACACTGAAGCTTTCTTT	.	TRBV7-2	TRBJ1-1	.
CASSTRTGNTGELFF	TGTGCCAGCAGCACCCGGACAGGGAACACCGGGGAGCTGTTTTTT	TRBD1	TRBV9	TRBJ2-2	.
CASSLYRAETQYF	TGTGCCAGCAGCTTATACAGGGCAGAGACCCAGTACTTC	.	TRBV7-6	TRBJ2-5	.
CASRELLAGGREQYF	TGTGCCAGCAGGGAATTACTAGCGGGGGGGCGTGAGCAGTACTTC	TRBD2	TRBV6-1	TRBJ2-7	.
CAWVQGPNTGELFF	TGTGCCTGGGTACAGGGTCCGAACACCGGGGAGCTGTTTTTT	.	TRBV30	TRBJ2-2	few
CASSSGQTWNTEAFF	TGTGCCAGCAGCTCGGGACAGACGTGGAACACTGAAGCTTTCTTT	TRBD1	TRBV7-9	TRBJ1-1	.
CASSYAGNEKLFF	TGTGCCAGCAGTTACGCAGGGAATGAAAAACTGTTTTTT	.	TRBV6-6	TRBJ1-4	few
CAFRGGGGTDTQYF	TGTGCCTTTCGGGGGGGCGGTGGCACAGATACGCAGTATTTT	TRBD2	TRBV30	TRBJ2-3	few
CASSLGVRGGTGELFF	TGTGCCAGCAGCTTGGGGGTGAGAGGGGGCACCGGGGAGCTGTTTTTT	.	TRBV11-2	TRBJ2-2	.
CASSLQEGMQYF	TGTGCCAGCAGCTTACAGGAGGGTATGCAGTACTTC	.	TRBV7-9	TRBJ2-7	few
CASSYGTGTTEAFF	TGTGCCAGCAGTTACGGGACAGGGACGACTGAAGCTTTCTTT	TRBD1	TRBV6-5	TRBJ1-1	.
CASSLPGGYQPQHF	TGTGCCAGCAGCCTTCCAGGGGGTTACCAGCCCCAGCATTTT	TRBD1	TRBV28	TRBJ1-5	.
CASSEGWDRGSHGYTF	TGCGCCAGCAGTGAAGGCTGGGACAGGGGGTCTCATGGCTACACCTTC	TRBD1	TRBV10-2	TRBJ1-2	few
CASRERQGGNQPQHF	TGTGCCAGTAGGGAAAGGCAGGGTGGAAATCAGCCCCAGCATTTT	.	TRBV19	TRBJ1-5	.
CASSGDYATNEKLFF	TGTGCCAGCAGTGGTGACTATGCAACTAATGAAAAACTGTTTTTT	.	TRBV25-1	TRBJ1-4	few
CASSERQGAANSPLHF	TGTGCCAGCAGTGAAAGGCAGGGGGCTGCGAATTCACCCCTCCACTTT	TRBD1	TRBV2	TRBJ1-6	few
CASSREQGGEKLFF	TGCGCCAGCAGCCGCGAACAGGGGGGCGAAAAACTGTTTTTT	TRBD1	TRBV5-1	TRBJ1-4	few
CASRGALYEQYF	TGTGCCAGCAGGGGGGCCCTCTACGAGCAGTACTTC	.	TRBV2	TRBJ2-7	.
CASSVEGRTGQENSPLHF	TGTGCCAGCAGCGTAGAGGGTAGGACAGGGCAGGAAAATTCACCCCTCCACTTT	TRBD1	TRBV9	TRBJ1-6	.
CASLGDLQPQHF	TGTGCCAGCTTAGGAGATCTCCAGCCCCAGCATTTT	.	TRBV28	TRBJ1-5	few
CAWSVNFRSGQETQYF	TGTGCCTGGAGTGTAAACTTTAGGAGTGGACAAGAGACCCAGTACTTC	.	TRBV30	TRBJ2-5	.
CASSLTEGHRGSYF	TGTGCCAGCAGTTTAACCGAGGGTCACCGGGGGTCCTACTTC	.	TRBV28	TRBJ2-7	few
CAISVYRDSGSEQYF	TGTGCCATCAGCGTCTACCGGGACAGTGGATCCGAGCAGTACTTC	TRBD1	TRBV10-3	TRBJ2-7	.
CASSGGQGTNEKLFF	TGTGCCAGCAGCGGGGGACAGGGAACTAATGAAAAACTGTTTTTT	TRBD1	TRBV5-4	TRBJ1-4	few
CASSSPRTGGSYEQYF	TGTGCCAGCAGTTCACCTCGGACAGGGGGGTCCTACGAGCAGTACTTC	TRBD1	TRBV27	TRBJ2-7	few
CASSQEGLAPDEQYF	TGCGCCAGCAGCCAAGAGGGACTAGCACCGGACGAGCAGTACTTC	TRBD2	TRBV4-1	TRBJ2-7	.
CASSLEPGGMNEKLFF	TGTGCCAGCAGCTTGGAGCCAGGGGGAATGAATGAAAAACTGTTTTTT	TRBD1	TRBV5-4	TRBJ1-4	few
CASSTGGGNQPQHF	TGCGCCAGCAGTACAGGGGGAGGCAATCAGCCCCAGCATTTT	TRBD1	TRBV10-2	TRBJ1-5	.
CASSLQGGNQPQHF	TGTGCCAGCAGCTTACAGGGGGGAAATCAGCCCCAGCATTTT	TRBD1	TRBV7-9	TRBJ1-5	.
CASSQSGFHTEAFF	TGTGCCAGCAGCCAGTCAGGGTTTCACACTGAAGCTTTCTTT	.	TRBV5-5	TRBJ1-1	few
CSVARVGGGDTDTQYF	TGCAGCGTTGCCAGGGTCGGGGGGGGCGACACAGATACGCAGTATTTT	TRBD2	TRBV29-1	TRBJ2-3	.
CASSLRQVANTGELFF	TGTGCCAGCAGTTTAAGACAGGTCGCGAACACCGGGGAGCTGTTTTTT	.	TRBV28	TRBJ2-2	.
CASSLGRGPPYEQYF	TGCGCCAGCAGCTTGGGCAGGGGCCCCCCGTACGAGCAGTACTTC	.	TRBV5-1	TRBJ2-7	few
CASRGQAQETQYF	TGTGCCAGCAGGGGACAGGCCCAAGAGACCCAGTACTTC	TRBD1	TRBV2	TRBJ2-5	.
CASSESGDRDYEQYF	TGCGCCAGCAGTGAGTCGGGGGACAGGGACTACGAGCAGTACTTC	TRBD1	TRBV10-1	TRBJ2-7	few
CASSLQGSSYNSPLHF	TGTGCCAGCAGTCTTCAGGGGAGCTCCTATAATTCACCCCTCCACTTT	.	TRBV27	TRBJ1-6	.
CASRSGTSGEYEQYF	TGTGCCAGCAGATCAGGGACTAGCGGGGAATACGAGCAGTACTTC	TRBD2	TRBV27	TRBJ2-7	few
CASSRSRTFGENTEAFF	TGCGCCAGCAGCCGTTCTAGGACATTTGGGGAGAACACTGAAGCTTTCTTT	.	TRBV4-1	TRBJ1-1	.
CASSPGQVFNEKLFF	TGTGCCAGCAGCCCGGGACAGGTCTTTAATGAAAAACTGTTTTTT	TRBD1	TRBV6-1	TRBJ1-4	few
CASSPRDYEQYF	TGTGCCAGCTCACCCAGGGATTACGAGCAGTACTTC	.	TRBV18	TRBJ2-7	.
CASSRRDGRTGPLHF	TGTGCCAGCAGCCGCAGGGACGGACGGACAGGACCCCTCCACTTT	TRBD1	TRBV28	TRBJ1-6	.
CASSEGWTSALTGELFF	TGTGCCAGCAGTGAAGGGTGGACTAGCGCCCTCACCGGGGAGCTGTTTTTT	TRBD2	TRBV6-1	TRBJ2-2	few
CASSRDIGGNTGELFF	TGTGCCAGCTCACGCGATATCGGGGGAAACACCGGGGAGCTGTTTTTT	.	TRBV18	TRBJ2-2	.
CASSTLAGLFTDTQYF	TGTGCCAGCAGTACACTAGCGGGACTTTTCACAGATACGCAGTATTTT	TRBD2	TRBV28	TRBJ2-3	few
CASSQDEGLAGGLRDIQYF	TGTGCCAGCAGCCAAGATGAGGGACTAGCGGGGGGCCTACGGGACATTCAGTACTTC	TRBD2	TRBV4-2	TRBJ2-4	.
CASSLENGGKNIQYF	TGCGCCAGCAGCTTGGAAAACGGCGGCAAAAACATTCAGTACTTC	.	TRBV5-1	TRBJ2-4	few
CASSVDETRNYGYTF	TGTGCCAGCAGCGTAGATGAGACAAGAAACTATGGCTACACCTTC	.	TRBV9	TRBJ1-2	few
CASSSQDRVLYNEQFF	TGTGCCAGCAGTTCCCAGGACAGGGTACTGTACAATGAGCAGTTCTTC	TRBD1	TRBV6-5	TRBJ2-1	few
CASSPAPTGFYEQYF	TGCGCCAGCAGCCCGGCCCCCACAGGTTTTTACGAGCAGTACTTC	.	TRBV5-1	TRBJ2-7	.
CASNPYRGNTEAFF	TGTGCCAGCAACCCGTACAGGGGGAACACTGAAGCTTTCTTT	TRBD1	TRBV6-5	TRBJ1-1	few
CASSLEDRDSYEQYF	TGCGCCAGCAGCTTGGAGGACAGGGACTCCTACGAGCAGTACTTC	TRBD1	TRBV5-1	TRBJ2-7	few
CASTQYTGELFF	TGTGCCAGCACGCAGTACACCGGGGAGCTGTTTTTT	.	TRBV6-6	TRBJ2-2	few
CASRRDSYGYTF	TGTGCCAGCAGACGGGACAGCTATGGCTACACCTTC	TRBD1	TRBV6-5	TRBJ1-2	few
CASSTRTGPYGYTF	TGTGCCAGCAGTACCCGGACAGGGCCCTATGGCTACACCTTC	TRBD1	TRBV6-5	TRBJ1-2	few
CASSEESGGADTQYF	TGTGCCAGCAGTGAGGAGAGCGGGGGGGCTGATACGCAGTATTTT	TRBD2	TRBV6-1	TRBJ2-3	.
CASSSRDNSYEQYF	TGTGCCAGCAGCTCCAGGGACAACTCCTACGAGCAGTACTTC	.	TRBV7-6	TRBJ2-7	few
CASSLAGGRRGYEQYF	TGCGCCAGCAGCTTGGCCGGGGGACGTCGGGGGTACGAGCAGTACTTC	.	TRBV5-1	TRBJ2-7	.